What follows are 28 T cell receptor beta chains derived from one specimen sequenced in a study of T cell responses to AZD1222 COVID-19 vaccine. Sequencing was performed with immunoSEQ multiplex PCR; in TCRdb, only in-frame clones are kept and a portion is missing. The sample consists of over 100,000 clones, around nine tenths of them appearing once. The sample consisted of peripheral blood, taken on day 0 of AZD1222 vaccination. These receptors were taken from an adult in good health.

V gene TRBV19 combines with J gene TRBJ2-1; TRBD2 matches at 8 bases. Per the germline V gene, CDR1 is LNHDA and CDR2 is SQIVND (reference sequence). CDR3 size: 15 residues. After removal of 5 bases from V and 5 bases from J, the junction contained 8 bases not matched to a gene. CDR3 nucleotides: TGTGCCAGTAGTCCCCCGGGGGGGAGGAACAATGAGCAGTTCTTC. Translating gives CASSPPGGRNNEQFF.

The gene calls are TRBV28 and TRBJ2-3; TRBD1 aligns across 8 bases. Germline assignment: CDR1 MDHEN and CDR2 SYDVKM. V gave up 7 bases and J gave up 1 base; unmatched junction bases: 4. CDR3 length: 14 residues. This CDR3 is CASMPGGRTDTQYF. CDR3 in DNA: TGTGCCAGCATGCCAGGGGGCCGCACAGATACGCAGTATTTT. The full variable domain, rest sourced from reference TRBV28 and TRBJ2-3, is DVKVTQSSRYLVKRTGEKVFLECVQDMDHENMFWYRQDPGLGLRLIYFSYDVKMKEKGDIPEGYSVSREKKERFSLILESASTNQTSMYLCASMPGGRTDTQYFGPGTRLTVL.

This chain connects TRBV19 to TRBJ1-2, with D tentatively TRBD1 (5 bases). Trimming removed 6 bases from V and 6 bases from J, with 20 bases in between. Germline CDR1 LNHDA, CDR2 SQIVND (reference sequence). CDR3 length equals 15 residues. The CDR3 bases are TGTGCCAGTAGCTCATCGAGGACAAGGAGGAATGGCTACACCTTC. Its protein product is CASSSSRTRRNGYTF.

The chain has TRBV7-6 and TRBJ2-7; possibly TRBD1 for D (5 bases). This CDR3 region has 14 residues. Between the trimmed V and J ends, which lost 4 bases and 0 bases, there was a span of 10 bases. Germline V gene sequence: CDR1 SGHVS, CDR2 FNYEAQ. CDR3 coding DNA: TGTGCCAGCAGCTCCAGGGTAGGCTCCTACGAGCAGTACTTC. Translating it yields CASSSRVGSYEQYF.

J is TRBJ1-2 and V is TRBV20-1; D unresolved. The length of the CDR3 is 11 residues. Trimming shortened V by 2 bases and J by 5 bases, and 6 bases separated the two germline ends. Germline lookup yields CDR1 DFQATT and CDR2 SNEGSKA (reference sequence). CDR3 region: CSARPSYGYTF. In nucleotides, the CDR3 is TGCAGTGCTAGACCCAGTTATGGCTACACCTTC.

As for this clone: This may be a read error, as it is one base from a much larger clone. CDR3: CVWSVQGPGPYNEQFF. The CDR3 nucleotides read TGTGTCTGGAGTGTACAGGGTCCAGGACCCTACAATGAGCAGTTCTTC. The chain recombines TRBV30 with TRBJ2-1, with a weak D call TRBD1 (6 bases). There are 16 residues in the CDR3. The germline CDR1 and CDR2 sequences are GTSNPN and SVGIG (reference sequence). Looking up the rest from reference TRBV30 and TRBJ2-1 gives the full variable domain: SQTIHQWPATLVQPVGSPLSLECTVEGTSNPNLYWYRQAAGRGLQLLFYSVGIGQISSEVPQNLSASRPQDRQFILSSKKLLLSDSGFYLCVWSVQGPGPYNEQFFGPGTRLTVL.

This sequence joins TRBV5-6 and TRBJ2-1, with D possibly matching TRBD2 (6 bases). Trimming took 3 bases from V and 6 from J, leaving 19 bases between them. CDR1 is SGHDT and CDR2 is YYEEEE in the germline V gene. This CDR3 comprises 16 residues. The CDR3 nucleotides read TGTGCCAGCAGCTGGGTCGTGGGAGGAGGCGGCAATGAGCAGTTCTTC. Translation gives CASSWVVGGGGNEQFF.

The CDR3 DNA sequence: TGTGCCACCAGTGATCGGCAGGGGGTGCAAGAGACCCAGTACTTC. It codes for CATSDRQGVQETQYF. This chain links TRBV24-1 with TRBJ2-5, with TRBD1 matching 7 bases. Trimming cost V 3 bases and J 2 bases; bases outside gene matches: 5. In germline, CDR1 is KGHDR, CDR2 SFDVKD. The CDR3 consists of 15 residues.

The V call is TRBV30, the J call TRBJ2-1; 14 nucleotides agree with TRBD2. J was trimmed by 3 bases and V by 7 bases; bases with no gene match: 11. The germline V gene encodes CDR1 GTSNPN and CDR2 SVGIG (reference sequence). CDR3 length equals 17 residues. CDR3 region: CASSGTSGRGVYNEQFF. The CDR3 coding sequence is TGTGCCTCCTCCGGGACTAGCGGGAGAGGCGTCTACAATGAGCAGTTCTTC.

This clone occurred a few times. The rearrangement uses TRBV3-1 (or the pseudogene TRBV3-2) and TRBJ2-1; 9 positions match TRBD1. Germline V CDR1 and CDR2: LGHDT, YNNKEL (reference sequence). Trimming removed 1 base from V and 6 bases from J; junction bases left unmatched: 13. There are 18 residues in the CDR3. The DNA for the CDR3 is TGTGCCAGCAGCCAAGCCTTCCCAGGGACAGGGTCCGGCAATGAGCAGTTCTTC. It yields the protein CASSQAFPGTGSGNEQFF.

The rearrangement joins TRBV5-1 to TRBJ2-5; the D is unclear. V was shortened by 2 bases and J by 5 bases, with 16 bases between the two germline ends. The germline gives CDR1 SGHRS, CDR2 YFSETQ. This CDR3 region has 15 residues. The CDR3 DNA sequence: TGCGCCAGCAGCTTAACCGGCCCCCCGGTGGAGACCCAGTACTTC. Its protein product is CASSLTGPPVETQYF.

The chain carries TRBV5-1 and TRBJ2-1, with 10 bases fitting TRBD2. The CDR3 loop spans 19 amino acids. J gave up 4 bases and V 0 bases, and 13 bases lay outside the gene matches. The germline V gene has CDR1 SGHRS and CDR2 YFSETQ. In DNA form, the CDR3 reads TGCGCCAGCAGCTTGGGGCTCTTAAGCGGGAGGGCCCTATACAATGAGCAGTTCTTC. Amino acids: CASSLGLLSGRALYNEQFF. The full variable domain, its missing parts supplied by reference TRBV5-1 and TRBJ2-1, is KAGVTQTPRYLIKTRGQQVTLSCSPISGHRSVSWYQQTPGQGLQFLFEYFSETQRNKGNFPGRFSGRQFSNSRSEMNVSTLELGDSALYLCASSLGLLSGRALYNEQFFGPGTRLTVL.

Remarks on this clone: Other DNA sequences in this sample translate to the same CDR3. J is TRBJ2-7 and V is TRBV2; D is unresolved. The CDR3 is made up of 11 amino acids. CDR1 is SNHLY and CDR2 is FYNNEI in the germline V gene. V was clipped by 4 bases and J by 4 bases, with 5 bases between them. CDR3 region: CASSARYEQYF. The CDR3 bases are TGTGCCAGCAGTGCCCGATACGAGCAGTACTTC. Together with reference TRBV2 and TRBJ2-7, the CDR3 gives the full variable domain: EPEVTQTPSHQVTQMGQEVILRCVPISNHLYFYWYRQILGQKVEFLVSFYNNEISEKSEIFDDQFSVERPDGSNFTLKIRSTKLEDSAMYFCASSARYEQYFGPGTRLTVT.

The V call is TRBV10-3, the J call TRBJ2-2; D gene unclear. Per the germline V gene, CDR1 is ENHRY and CDR2 is SYGVKD. CDR3 length equals 12 residues. Between the trimmed V and J ends, which lost 6 bases and 6 bases, there was a span of 8 bases. CDR3 nucleotides: TGTGCCATCAGCAGAGCCTCCGGGGAGCTGTTTTTT. Amino acid sequence: CAISRASGELFF.

The chain carries TRBV5-6 and TRBJ1-2; D is ambiguous. The CDR3 length is 14 residues. The ends were cut back, 1 base at V and 4 bases at J, with 11 bases in the middle. The germline CDR1 and CDR2 sequences are SGHDT and YYEEEE. The CDR3 protein is CASSLLISLYGYTF. The CDR3 coding sequence is TGTGCCAGCAGCTTGCTAATTAGTCTCTATGGCTACACCTTC.

V usage is TRBV19 and J usage is TRBJ1-2, with 7 bases fitting TRBD1. Germline trimming cut 5 bases from V and 4 bases from J; bases unmatched to any gene: 10. CDR1 LNHDA and CDR2 SQIVND come from the germline V gene (reference sequence). The CDR3 totals 15 residues. The chain's CDR3 is CASSSQGTSIYGYTF. The CDR3, as DNA: TGTGCCAGTAGTTCACAGGGGACCTCCATCTATGGCTACACCTTC.

CDR3 coding DNA: TGTGCCAGCTCACCGGGACTTTCTCAAATCGCCGGGGAGCTGTTTTTT. Its translation: CASSPGLSQIAGELFF. The chain joins TRBV18 to TRBJ2-2, with D possibly TRBD2 on 6 matching bases. CDR1 and CDR2 from the germline V gene are KGHSH and LQKENI. The CDR3 is 16 amino acids. V was pared by 3 bases and J by 6 bases, with 17 bases between.

This chain uses TRBV6-1 with TRBJ2-7; D is undetermined. CDR1 and CDR2 (germline): MNHNS, SASEGT. CDR3 size: 14 residues. Between the trimmed V and J ends, which lost 2 bases and 0 bases, there was a span of 8 bases. For the CDR3, the DNA is TGTGCCAGCAGTGAACTCTCCTCCTCCTACGAGCAGTACTTC. This encodes CASSELSSSYEQYF.

The chain combines TRBV10-3 with TRBJ1-4, with unresolved D. Trimming removed 10 bases from V and 8 bases from J, with 17 bases in between. The CDR3 is 13 amino acids. Looked up from germline, CDR1 is ENHRY and CDR2 is SYGVKD. CDR3 loop: CATKKAIDEKLFF. CDR3 DNA: TGTGCCACCAAGAAGGCGATTGACGAAAAACTGTTTTTT.

The CDR3 sequence is CASSPWGQGARETQYF. The CDR3 nucleotides read TGTGCCAGCAGCCCTTGGGGACAGGGGGCGCGAGAGACCCAGTACTTC. The chain links TRBV3-1 (or the pseudogene TRBV3-2) to TRBJ2-5, with 12 bases identical to TRBD1. The CDR3 has 16 amino acids. V lost 4 bases and J lost 4; bases outside the gene matches: 7. Looked up from germline, CDR1 is LGHDT and CDR2 is YNNKEL (reference sequence).

The CDR3 here is CASRSGPRNTEAFF. CDR3 sequence (DNA): TGTGCCAGCAGATCGGGTCCGCGGAACACTGAAGCTTTCTTT. The J gene is TRBJ1-1, the V gene TRBV28; D uncertain. Germline CDR1 MDHEN, CDR2 SYDVKM. Trimming removed 6 bases from V and 1 base from J, with 12 bases in between. CDR3 size: 14 residues.

The chain uses TRBV6-6 and TRBJ1-2; D is possibly TRBD1 (6 bases). Germline lookup yields CDR1 MNHNY and CDR2 SVGAGI (reference sequence). The CDR3 is 13 residues long. Trimming removed 9 bases from V and 4 bases from J, with 15 bases in between. CDR3 loop: CASQRTASYGYTF. The CDR3 nucleotides are TGTGCCAGTCAAAGGACAGCTTCCTATGGCTACACCTTC.

This chain uses TRBV6-1 with TRBJ1-2; D is uncertain. Trimming cost V 2 bases and J 10 bases, with 8 bases left between them. The CDR3 spans 11 residues. Germline V gene lookup returns CDR1 MNHNS and CDR2 SASEGT. CDR3 DNA: TGTGCCAGCAGTGAATGGGATGCCTACACCTTC. It specifies CASSEWDAYTF.

This clone was seen once. The genes are TRBV19 and TRBJ2-4; TRBD2 matches 13 bases. This CDR3 has 16 amino acids. CDR1 is LNHDA and CDR2 is SQIVND in the germline V gene (reference sequence). V was clipped by 6 bases and J by 12 bases; unmatched bases: 14. The CDR3 region is CASSPLPLLAGGSQYF. In DNA, the CDR3 is TGTGCCAGTAGCCCCCTACCCCTACTAGCGGGAGGGTCTCAGTACTTC.

This rearrangement joins TRBV5-1 to TRBJ2-7; the match to TRBD2 covers 7 bases. Per germline, CDR1 SGHRS and CDR2 YFSETQ. V gave up 0 bases and J gave up 0 bases; unmatched junction bases: 3. The CDR3 totals 15 residues. The CDR3 nucleotides read TGCGCCAGCAGCTTGGAACTAGCGAGCTCCTACGAGCAGTACTTC. It encodes CASSLELASSYEQYF.

This chain links TRBV7-9 with TRBJ1-3; D is unresolved. The CDR3 spans 12 residues. The germline gives CDR1 SEHNR, CDR2 FQNEAQ (reference sequence). The V gene lost 6 bases and the J gene lost 9 bases, with 12 bases spanning the gap. Here the CDR3 DNA reads TGTGCCAGCAGTCAGATACCGGGCACCATATATTTT. Its protein is CASSQIPGTIYF.

The chain carries TRBV19 and TRBJ1-2, with D perhaps TRBD1 (5 bases). Trimming left V 6 bases short and J 14 bases short, with 19 bases between. This CDR3 comprises 12 residues. CDR1 is LNHDA and CDR2 is SQIVND in the germline V gene (reference sequence). CDR3 nucleotide sequence: TGTGCCAGTAGCATCCCCGACAGCCTTATGACCTTC. This sequence encodes CASSIPDSLMTF.

The chain is built from TRBV19 and TRBJ2-1; 11 positions agree with TRBD1. Per germline, CDR1 LNHDA and CDR2 SQIVND (reference sequence). V lost 9 bases, J lost 8 bases, and 18 bases stayed unmatched. The CDR3 spans 17 residues. CDR3: CASRGPMDRGQGYEQFF. The CDR3 DNA sequence: TGTGCCAGCCGCGGCCCCATGGACAGGGGGCAGGGGTATGAGCAGTTCTTC.